The TCR beta chain described here comes from a study of blood T cell repertoires in COVID-19. J lost 0 bases, V lost 3 bases, and 5 bases had no gene match. Per the germline V gene, CDR1 is SQVTM and CDR2 is ANQGSEA. There are 15 residues in the CDR3. Original handling: By means of reference gene primer amplification, nucleated cell counts were estimated. Here immunoSEQ multiplex PCR was the method, and the copy in TCRdb shows in-frame clones only, minus some. V, J and clone size derive from that table, while D and trimming were established from the DNA sequence. The table records approximately 200,000 clones, around 90% of them present only once.

The receptor comes from a man aged 18-30 years with active or convalescent COVID-19. The chain carries TRBV29-1 and TRBJ2-1; 7 bases are a match to TRBD1. The sequenced sample was peripheral blood. The CDR3 is CSVEGTENSYNEQFF. The DNA for the CDR3 is TGCAGCGTTGAGGGGACAGAAAACTCCTACAATGAGCAGTTCTTC.